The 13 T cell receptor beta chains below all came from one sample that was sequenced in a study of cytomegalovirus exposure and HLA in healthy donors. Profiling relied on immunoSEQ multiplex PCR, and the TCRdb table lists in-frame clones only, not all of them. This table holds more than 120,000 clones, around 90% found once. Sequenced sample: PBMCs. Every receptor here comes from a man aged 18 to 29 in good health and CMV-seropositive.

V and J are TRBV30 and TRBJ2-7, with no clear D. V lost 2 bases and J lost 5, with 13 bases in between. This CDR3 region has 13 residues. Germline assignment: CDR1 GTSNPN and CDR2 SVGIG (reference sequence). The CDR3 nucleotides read TGTGCCTGGAGTATGGCGGCACACGACGAGCAGTACTTC. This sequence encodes CAWSMAAHDEQYF.

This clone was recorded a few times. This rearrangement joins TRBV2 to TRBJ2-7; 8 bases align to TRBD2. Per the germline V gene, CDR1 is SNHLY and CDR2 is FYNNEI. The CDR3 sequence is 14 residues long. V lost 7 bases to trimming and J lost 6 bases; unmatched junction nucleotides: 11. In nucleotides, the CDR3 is TGTGCCAGCACGGTGGTTAGCGGGAATAGCGAGCAGTACTTC. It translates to CASTVVSGNSEQYF.

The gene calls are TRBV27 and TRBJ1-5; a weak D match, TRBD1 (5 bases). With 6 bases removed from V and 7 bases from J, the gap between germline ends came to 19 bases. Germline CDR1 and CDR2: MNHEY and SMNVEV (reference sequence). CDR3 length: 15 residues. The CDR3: CASRGGSGPRQPQHF. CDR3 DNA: TGTGCCAGCAGGGGGGGATCGGGCCCGCGGCAGCCCCAGCATTTT.

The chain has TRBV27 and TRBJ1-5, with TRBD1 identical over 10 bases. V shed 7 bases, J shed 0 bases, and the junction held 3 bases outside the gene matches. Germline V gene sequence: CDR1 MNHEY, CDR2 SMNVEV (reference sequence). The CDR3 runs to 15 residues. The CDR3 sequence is CASMGQGNSNQPQHF. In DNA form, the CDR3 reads TGTGCCAGCATGGGACAGGGGAATAGCAATCAGCCCCAGCATTTT.

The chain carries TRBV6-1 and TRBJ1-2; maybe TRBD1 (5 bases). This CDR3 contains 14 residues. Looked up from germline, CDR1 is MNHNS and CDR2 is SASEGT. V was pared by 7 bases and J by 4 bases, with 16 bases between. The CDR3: CASIWGRPSYGYTF. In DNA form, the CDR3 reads TGTGCCAGCATTTGGGGCAGGCCTTCCTATGGCTACACCTTC.

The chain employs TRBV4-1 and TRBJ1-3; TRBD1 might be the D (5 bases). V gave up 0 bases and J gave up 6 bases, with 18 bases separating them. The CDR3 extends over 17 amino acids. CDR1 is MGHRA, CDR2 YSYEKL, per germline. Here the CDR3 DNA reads TGCGCCAGCAGCCAAGAGGGGCCTAACAGAAATACAAACACCATATATTTT. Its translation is CASSQEGPNRNTNTIYF.

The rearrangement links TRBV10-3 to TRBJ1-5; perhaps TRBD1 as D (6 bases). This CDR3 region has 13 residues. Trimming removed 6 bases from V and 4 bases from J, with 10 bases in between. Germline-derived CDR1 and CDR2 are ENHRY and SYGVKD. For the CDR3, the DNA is TGTGCCATCAGCCCAGGGGTTAATCAGCCCCAGCATTTT. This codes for CAISPGVNQPQHF.

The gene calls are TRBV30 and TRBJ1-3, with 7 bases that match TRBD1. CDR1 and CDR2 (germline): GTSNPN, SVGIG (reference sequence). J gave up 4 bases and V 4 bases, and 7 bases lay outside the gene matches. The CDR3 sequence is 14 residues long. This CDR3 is CAWTPGQPGNTIYF. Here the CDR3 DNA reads TGTGCCTGGACACCGGGACAGCCAGGAAACACCATATATTTT.

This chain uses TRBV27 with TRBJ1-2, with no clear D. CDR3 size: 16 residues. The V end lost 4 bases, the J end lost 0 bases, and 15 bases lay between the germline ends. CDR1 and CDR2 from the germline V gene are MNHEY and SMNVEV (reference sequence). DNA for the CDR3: TGTGCCAGCAGTTCCAACGTCAGGCCTACTAACTATGGCTACACCTTC. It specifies CASSSNVRPTNYGYTF.

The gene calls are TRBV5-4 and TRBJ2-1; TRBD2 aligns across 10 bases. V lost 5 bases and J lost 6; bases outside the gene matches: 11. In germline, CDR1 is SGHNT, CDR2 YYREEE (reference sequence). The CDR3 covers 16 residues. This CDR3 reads CASSSITGLAANEQFF. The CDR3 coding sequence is TGTGCCAGCAGTTCTATCACTGGACTAGCGGCCAATGAGCAGTTCTTC.

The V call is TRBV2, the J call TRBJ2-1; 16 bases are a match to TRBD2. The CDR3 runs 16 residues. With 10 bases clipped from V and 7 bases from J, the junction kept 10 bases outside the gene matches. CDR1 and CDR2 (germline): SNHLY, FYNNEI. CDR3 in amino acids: CATMGLAGGFGNEQFF. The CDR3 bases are TGTGCCACCATGGGACTAGCGGGGGGGTTTGGGAATGAGCAGTTCTTC.

CDR3 sequence (DNA): TGTGCCACCAGCAAACAGGGGGCTCTGACAGATACGCAGTATTTT. Its protein product is CATSKQGALTDTQYF. The rearrangement joins TRBV15 to TRBJ2-3; the match to TRBD1 covers 9 bases. The J segment lost 3 bases and the V segment lost 4 bases, leaving 5 bases of the junction unmatched. Germline loops: CDR1 LNHNV, CDR2 YYDKDF (reference sequence). CDR3 length: 15 amino acids.

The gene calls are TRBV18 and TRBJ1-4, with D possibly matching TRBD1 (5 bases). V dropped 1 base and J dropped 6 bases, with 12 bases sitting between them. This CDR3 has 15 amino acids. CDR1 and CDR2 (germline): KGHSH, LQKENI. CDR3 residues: CASSPLGVGDEKLFF. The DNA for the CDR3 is TGTGCCAGCTCACCACTTGGAGTAGGGGATGAAAAACTGTTTTTT. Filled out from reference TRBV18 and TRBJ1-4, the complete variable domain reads NAGVMQNPRHLVRRRGQEARLRCSPMKGHSHVYWYRQLPEEGLKFMVYLQKENIIDESGMPKERFSAEFPKEGPSILRIQQVVRGDSAAYFCASSPLGVGDEKLFFGSGTQLSVL.